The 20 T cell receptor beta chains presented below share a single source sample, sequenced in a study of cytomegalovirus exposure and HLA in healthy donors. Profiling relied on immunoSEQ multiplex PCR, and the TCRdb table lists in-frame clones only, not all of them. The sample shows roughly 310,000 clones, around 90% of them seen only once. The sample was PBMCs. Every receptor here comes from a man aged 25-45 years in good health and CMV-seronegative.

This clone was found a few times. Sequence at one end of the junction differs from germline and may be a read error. This CDR3 is CASSPRTGFVDERF. CDR3 bases: TGCGCCAGCAGCCCTCGGACAGGGTTTGTGGACGAACGCTTC. The chain combines TRBV5-1 with TRBJ1-2; TRBD1 agrees at 8 bases. This CDR3 has 14 residues. Per germline, CDR1 SGHRS and CDR2 YFSETQ.

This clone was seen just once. The CDR3, as DNA: TGTGCCAGCAGTTACTCGTGGACAGGGCGATCCTACGAGCAGTACTTC. Protein product: CASSYSWTGRSYEQYF. The J gene is TRBJ2-7, the V gene TRBV6-5, with 8 bases fitting TRBD1. The CDR3 runs to 16 residues. J was trimmed by 1 base and V by 0 bases; bases with no gene match: 5. CDR1 MNHEY and CDR2 SVGAGI come from the germline V gene.

The CDR3 is CASTQGFLSNQPQHF. In DNA form, the CDR3 reads TGTGCCAGCACACAGGGGTTCCTCAGCAATCAGCCCCAGCATTTT. The chain combines TRBV27 with TRBJ1-5, with TRBD1 matching 7 bases. CDR1 and CDR2 from the germline V gene are MNHEY and SMNVEV (reference sequence). V lost 7 bases, J lost 1 base, and 7 bases stayed unmatched. The CDR3 has 15 amino acids.

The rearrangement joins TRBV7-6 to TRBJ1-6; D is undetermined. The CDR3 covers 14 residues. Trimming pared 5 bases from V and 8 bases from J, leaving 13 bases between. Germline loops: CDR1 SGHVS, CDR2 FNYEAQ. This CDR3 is CASSPFQTDSPLHF. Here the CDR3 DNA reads TGTGCCAGCAGCCCTTTTCAAACTGATTCACCCCTCCACTTT.

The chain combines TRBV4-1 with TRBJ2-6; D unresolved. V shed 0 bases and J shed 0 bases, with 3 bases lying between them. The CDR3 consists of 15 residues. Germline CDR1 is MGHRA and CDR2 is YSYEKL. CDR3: CASSQEASGANVLTF. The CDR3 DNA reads TGCGCCAGCAGCCAAGAAGCCTCTGGGGCCAACGTCCTGACTTTC.

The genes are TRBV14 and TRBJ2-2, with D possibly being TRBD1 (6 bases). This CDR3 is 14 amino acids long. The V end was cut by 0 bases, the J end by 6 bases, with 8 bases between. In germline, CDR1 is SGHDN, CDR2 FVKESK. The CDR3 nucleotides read TGTGCCAGCAGCCAAGATCAGGGGCCCGGGGAGCTGTTTTTT. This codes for CASSQDQGPGELFF.

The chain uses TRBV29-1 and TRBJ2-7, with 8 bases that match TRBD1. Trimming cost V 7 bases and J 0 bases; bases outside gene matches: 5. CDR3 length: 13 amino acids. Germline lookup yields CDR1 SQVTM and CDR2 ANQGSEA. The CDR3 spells CSGGQGNSYEQYF. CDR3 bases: TGCAGCGGCGGACAGGGAAACTCCTACGAGCAGTACTTC.

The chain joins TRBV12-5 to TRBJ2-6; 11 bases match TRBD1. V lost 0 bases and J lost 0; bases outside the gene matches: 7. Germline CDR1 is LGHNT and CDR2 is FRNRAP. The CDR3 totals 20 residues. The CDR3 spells CASGLVWDRGFSSGANVLTF. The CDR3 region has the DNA TGTGCTAGTGGTTTGGTATGGGACAGGGGGTTCTCCTCTGGGGCCAACGTCCTGACTTTC.

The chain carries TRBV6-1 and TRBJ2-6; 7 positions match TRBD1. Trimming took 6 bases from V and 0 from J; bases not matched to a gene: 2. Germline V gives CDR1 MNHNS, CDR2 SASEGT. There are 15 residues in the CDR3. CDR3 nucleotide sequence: TGTGCCAGCAGAAGGGACAGCTCTGGGGCCAACGTCCTGACTTTC. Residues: CASRRDSSGANVLTF.

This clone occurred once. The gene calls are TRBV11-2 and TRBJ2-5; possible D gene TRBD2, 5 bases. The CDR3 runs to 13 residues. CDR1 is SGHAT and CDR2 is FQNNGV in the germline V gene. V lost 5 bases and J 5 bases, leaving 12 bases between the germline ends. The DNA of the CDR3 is TGTGCCAGCAGCCGGAGGCTGGGGGAGACCCAGTACTTC. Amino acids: CASSRRLGETQYF.

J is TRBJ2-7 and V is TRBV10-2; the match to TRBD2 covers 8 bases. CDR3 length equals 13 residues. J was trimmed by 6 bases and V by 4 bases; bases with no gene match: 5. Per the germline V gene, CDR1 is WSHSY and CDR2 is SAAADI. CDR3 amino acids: CASSVPGRGEQYF. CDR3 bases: TGCGCCAGCAGTGTACCCGGGAGGGGCGAGCAGTACTTC.

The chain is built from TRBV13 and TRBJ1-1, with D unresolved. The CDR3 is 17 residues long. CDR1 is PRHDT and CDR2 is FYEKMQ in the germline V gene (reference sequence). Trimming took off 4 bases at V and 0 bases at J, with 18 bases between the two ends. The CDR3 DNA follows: TGTGCCAGCAGCTCACGACGGCGCGGGCAGGTGAACACTGAAGCTTTCTTT. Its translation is CASSSRRRGQVNTEAFF.

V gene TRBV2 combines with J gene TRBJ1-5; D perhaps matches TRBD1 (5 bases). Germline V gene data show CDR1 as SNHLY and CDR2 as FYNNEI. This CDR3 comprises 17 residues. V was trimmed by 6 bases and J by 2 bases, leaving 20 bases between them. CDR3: CASSDVGLGIGNQPQHF. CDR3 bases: TGTGCCAGCAGCGACGTGGGACTAGGGATCGGCAATCAGCCCCAGCATTTT.

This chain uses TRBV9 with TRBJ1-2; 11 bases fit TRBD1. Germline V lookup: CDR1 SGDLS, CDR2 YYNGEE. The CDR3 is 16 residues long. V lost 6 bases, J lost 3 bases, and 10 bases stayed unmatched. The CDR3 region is CASKGTGGTRDYGYTF. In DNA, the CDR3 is TGTGCCAGCAAAGGGACAGGGGGGACTCGGGACTATGGCTACACCTTC.

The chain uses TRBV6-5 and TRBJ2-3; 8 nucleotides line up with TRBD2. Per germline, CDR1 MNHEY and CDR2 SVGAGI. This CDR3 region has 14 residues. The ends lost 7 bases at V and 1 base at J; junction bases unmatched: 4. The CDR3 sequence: CASMVRGGTDTQYF. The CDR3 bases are TGTGCCAGCATGGTGCGGGGGGGCACAGATACGCAGTATTTT.

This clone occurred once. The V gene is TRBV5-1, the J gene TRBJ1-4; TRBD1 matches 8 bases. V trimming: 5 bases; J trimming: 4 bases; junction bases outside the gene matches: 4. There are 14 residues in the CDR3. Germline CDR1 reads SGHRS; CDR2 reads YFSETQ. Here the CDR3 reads CASRLTGDNEKLFF. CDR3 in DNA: TGCGCCAGCAGGCTGACAGGGGATAATGAAAAACTGTTTTTT. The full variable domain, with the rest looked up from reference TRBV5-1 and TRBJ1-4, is KAGVTQTPRYLIKTRGQQVTLSCSPISGHRSVSWYQQTPGQGLQFLFEYFSETQRNKGNFPGRFSGRQFSNSRSEMNVSTLELGDSALYLCASRLTGDNEKLFFGSGTQLSVL.

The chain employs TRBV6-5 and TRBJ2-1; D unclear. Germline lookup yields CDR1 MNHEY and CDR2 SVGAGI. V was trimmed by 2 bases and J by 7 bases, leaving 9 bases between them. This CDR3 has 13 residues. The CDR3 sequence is CASSYLQANEQFF. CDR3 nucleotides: TGTGCCAGCAGTTACCTGCAGGCGAATGAGCAGTTCTTC.

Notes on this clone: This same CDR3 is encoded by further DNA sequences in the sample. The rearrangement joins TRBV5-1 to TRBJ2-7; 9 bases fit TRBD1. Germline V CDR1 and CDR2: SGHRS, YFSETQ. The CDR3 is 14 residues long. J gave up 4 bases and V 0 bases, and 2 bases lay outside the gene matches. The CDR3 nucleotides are TGCGCCAGCAGCTTGGCGGGACAGGGTTACGAGCAGTACTTC. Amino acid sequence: CASSLAGQGYEQYF.

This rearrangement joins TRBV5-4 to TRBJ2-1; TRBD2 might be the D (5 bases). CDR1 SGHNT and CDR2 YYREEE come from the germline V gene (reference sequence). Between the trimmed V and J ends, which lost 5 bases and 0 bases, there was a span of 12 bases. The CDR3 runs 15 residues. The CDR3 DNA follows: TGTGCCAGCAGGCCCCGGGGTAGCTCCTACAATGAGCAGTTCTTC. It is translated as CASRPRGSSYNEQFF.

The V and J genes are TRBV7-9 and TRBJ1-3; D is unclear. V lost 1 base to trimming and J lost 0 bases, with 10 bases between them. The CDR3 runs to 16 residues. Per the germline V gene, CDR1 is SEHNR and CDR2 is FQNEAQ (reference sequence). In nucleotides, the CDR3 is TGTGCCAGCAGCTTAGTAACCAGTGCCTCTGGAAACACCATATATTTT. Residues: CASSLVTSASGNTIYF.